The clone carrying this T cell receptor beta chain was detected only a few times. These data come from a study of T cells after yellow fever vaccination. Whole-study context: The fractions with low cell numbers were processed using SMART-Seq v4 Ultra Low Input.

The TCR cDNA carried a universal primer site and UMIs from 5'RACE template switching. MiXCR was run by TCRdb on the 5' RACE reads, yielding one entry per CDR3 protein. There are just under 85,000 distinct CDR3 sequences in the sample; roughly 14% occur only once, and approximately 25% lies in the top ten. General study findings and limits: The secondary response was weaker but peaked faster, day 5 versus 15. Some clonotypes were seen in both the CD4 and the CD8 compartments. These made up a small share and likely arose from convergent recombination.

This CDR3 comprises 15 residues. V was trimmed by 0 bases and J by 4 bases, leaving 12 bases between them. Germline V CDR1 and CDR2: MNHEY, SVGAGI. This receptor was identified in a young man who received the YFV17D yellow fever vaccine. The rearrangement uses TRBV6-5 and TRBJ2-5; no clear D. Sequencing used CD8+ T cells not binding an NS4B(214-222) dextramer, sorted from PBMCs, obtained roughly 23 days after the first yellow fever vaccination. The CDR3 region is CASSYSIQLGETQYF. In DNA, the CDR3 is TGTGCCAGCAGTTACTCGATCCAGCTAGGAGAGACCCAGTACTTC.